The 17 T cell receptor beta chains presented below share a single source sample, sequenced in a study of PD-1 blockade in mismatch repair-deficient tumors. Clones were sequenced by immunoSEQ multiplex PCR, and TCRdb holds only the in-frame ones, with some missing. The sample has around 51,000 clones; over 75% are singletons. Here the sequenced sample was peripheral blood, taken less than 21 weeks after starting pembrolizumab. These receptors were taken from an adult with mismatch repair-deficient cancer.

This clone was counted only a few times. The chain links TRBV5-8 to TRBJ1-2; 8 positions agree with TRBD1. The germline gives CDR1 SGHTS, CDR2 YDEGEE. CDR3 length equals 14 residues. Germline trimming cut 5 bases from V and 4 bases from J; bases unmatched to any gene: 7. CDR3 protein: CASSFQGAFYGYTF. CDR3 coding DNA: TGTGCCAGCAGTTTTCAGGGGGCCTTCTATGGCTACACCTTC.

V gene TRBV28 combines with J gene TRBJ2-1; 10 bases line up with TRBD1. The CDR3 is 15 amino acids. Germline V gene data show CDR1 as MDHEN and CDR2 as SYDVKM. J lost 6 bases, V lost 6 bases, and 8 bases had no gene match. CDR3: CASSRLGTGVNEQFF. The CDR3 DNA follows: TGTGCCAGCAGCCGACTTGGGACAGGGGTCAATGAGCAGTTCTTC.

This clone has only one observation. V and J are TRBV12-5 and TRBJ2-1, with 7 bases that match TRBD2. This CDR3 is built from 12 residues. The V gene's germline CDR1 is LGHNT and CDR2 FRNRAP. V lost 6 bases to trimming and J lost 7 bases; unmatched junction nucleotides: 3. CDR3 nucleotide sequence: TGTGCTAGTGGATTTAGCGGGAATGAGCAGTTCTTC. Protein product: CASGFSGNEQFF. Looking up the rest from reference TRBV12-5 and TRBJ2-1 gives the full variable domain: DARVTQTPRHKVTEMGQEVTMRCQPILGHNTVFWYRQTMMQGLELLAYFRNRAPLDDSGMPKDRFSAEMPDATLATLKIQPSEPRDSAVYFCASGFSGNEQFFGPGTRLTVL.

For this clone: Other DNA sequences in the sample encode the same CDR3. V gene TRBV11-3 combines with J gene TRBJ2-7; maybe TRBD1 (6 bases). CDR1 SGHNT and CDR2 YENEEA come from the germline V gene. The CDR3 runs to 16 residues. V gave up 0 bases and J gave up 5 bases, with 17 bases separating them. The CDR3 nucleotides read TGTGCCAGCAGCTTAGATCGGAGGCAGGGGTACCACGAGCAGTACTTC. Protein product: CASSLDRRQGYHEQYF.

V usage is TRBV19 and J usage is TRBJ1-5; D is possibly TRBD1 (6 bases). V lost 5 bases and J lost 1, with 15 bases in between. This CDR3 has 16 residues. The V gene's germline CDR1 is LNHDA and CDR2 SQIVND (reference sequence). The CDR3 sequence is CASSHREVGSNQPQHF. The CDR3 DNA is TGTGCCAGTAGTCACAGGGAAGTAGGGAGCAATCAGCCCCAGCATTTT.

The CDR3 is CASSQSQGAGNTIYF. The CDR3 DNA reads TGCGCCAGCAGCCAATCACAGGGAGCTGGAAACACCATATATTTT. J is TRBJ1-3 and V is TRBV4-1; D perhaps matches TRBD1 (6 bases). In germline, CDR1 is MGHRA, CDR2 YSYEKL. The V end lost 2 bases, the J end lost 2 bases, and 10 bases lay between the germline ends. The CDR3 contains 15 residues.

The chain recombines TRBV5-4 with TRBJ1-1; possible D gene TRBD1, 6 bases. V was trimmed by 4 bases and J by 4 bases, leaving 17 bases between them. CDR1 is SGHNT, CDR2 YYREEE, per germline (reference sequence). CDR3 length: 15 amino acids. CDR3: CASSALLQGITEAFF. CDR3 DNA: TGTGCCAGCAGCGCATTACTACAGGGTATCACTGAAGCTTTCTTT.

V usage is TRBV18 and J usage is TRBJ1-1; D perhaps matches TRBD1 (6 bases). Germline assignment: CDR1 KGHSH and CDR2 LQKENI. The CDR3 spans 15 residues. Trimming removed 8 bases at V and 3 bases at J, with 19 bases between. The CDR3 DNA follows: TGTGCCAGCGCGGTTCGGGGACAAGGGGACACTGAAGCTTTCTTT. Amino acids: CASAVRGQGDTEAFF.

The chain employs TRBV11-1 and TRBJ1-1, with a possible D match to TRBD1 (6 bases). Trimming pared 2 bases from V and 11 bases from J, leaving 12 bases between. Germline V lookup: CDR1 SGHAT, CDR2 FQDESV (reference sequence). The CDR3 spans 12 residues. The CDR3 here is CASSLTGADAFF. CDR3 coding DNA: TGTGCCAGCAGCTTAACGGGGGCAGATGCTTTCTTT.

The V gene is TRBV4-1, the J gene TRBJ1-4, with a possible D match to TRBD1 (6 bases). Trimming stripped 1 base from V and 7 bases from J, with 7 bases between. This CDR3 is built from 13 residues. Germline lookup yields CDR1 MGHRA and CDR2 YSYEKL. The CDR3 region is CASSQGGGEKLFF. The CDR3 DNA is TGCGCCAGCAGCCAAGGAGGGGGTGAAAAACTGTTTTTT.

This clone has only a few counts. The CDR3 DNA is TGTGCCAGCAGTTTTAAGGGCCCGGCTGGTGAAAAACTGTTTTTT. Translation gives CASSFKGPAGEKLFF. The chain is built from TRBV28 and TRBJ1-4; D call uncertain. The germline V gene encodes CDR1 MDHEN and CDR2 SYDVKM. Trimming left V 3 bases short and J 7 bases short, with 15 bases between. The CDR3 is 15 amino acids.

This clone occurred once. The gene calls are TRBV21-1 and TRBJ1-5; the DNA was not compared with TRBD1, the D call given in the table. TRBV21-1 is given as a pseudogene. The CDR3 runs to 19 residues. The CDR3 bases are TGTGCCAGCAGCAAAGGGGACAGGGGGCAAGGGCATAGCAATCAGCCCCAGCATTTT. Residues: CASSKGDRGQGHSNQPQHF.

This clone was counted only a few times. The chain is built from TRBV11-3 and TRBJ2-1; D not certain. The CDR3 runs to 12 residues. V was clipped by 0 bases and J by 8 bases, with 5 bases between them. Germline CDR1 SGHNT, CDR2 YENEEA. In DNA form, the CDR3 reads TGTGCCAGCAGCTTAGATCGGTATGAGCAGTTCTTC. Protein: CASSLDRYEQFF. Supplemented by reference TRBV11-3 and TRBJ2-1, the full variable domain reads EAGVVQSPRYKIIEKKQPVAFWCNPISGHNTLYWYLQNLGQGPELLIRYENEEAVDDSQLPKDRFSAERLKGVDSTLKIQPAELGDSAVYLCASSLDRYEQFFGPGTRLTVL.

The CDR3 sequence: CASSQTGVVTGELFF. The DNA of the CDR3 is TGTGCCAGCAGCCAGACAGGGGTTGTCACCGGGGAGCTGTTTTTT. The J gene is TRBJ2-2, the V gene TRBV11-2; 8 nucleotides agree with TRBD1. Germline V gene data show CDR1 as SGHAT and CDR2 as FQNNGV. The CDR3 length is 15 residues. The J segment lost 4 bases and the V segment lost 5 bases, leaving 6 bases of the junction unmatched.

This chain joins TRBV5-6 and TRBJ2-4; D may be TRBD1 or TRBD2 (5 bases each). This CDR3 has 15 amino acids. The germline gives CDR1 SGHDT, CDR2 YYEEEE. Trimming stripped 0 bases from V and 6 bases from J, with 13 bases between. The CDR3 DNA is TGTGCCAGCAGCTTGGGGGACGGTCTATTAAACATTCAGTACTTC. This codes for CASSLGDGLLNIQYF.

The rearrangement links TRBV5-6 to TRBJ1-1, with D hard to call. Trimming took off 4 bases at V and 4 bases at J, with 14 bases between the two ends. Looked up from germline, CDR1 is SGHDT and CDR2 is YYEEEE. The CDR3 length is 14 residues. This CDR3 is CASSGPIRSTEAFF. The CDR3 DNA reads as TGTGCCAGCAGCGGACCGATCCGGAGCACTGAAGCTTTCTTT.

The genes are TRBV12-5 and TRBJ2-1, with 9 bases lining up with TRBD2. The germline CDR1 and CDR2 sequences are LGHNT and FRNRAP. V dropped 6 bases and J dropped 7; count of bases not matched to a gene: 16. CDR3 length: 17 amino acids. The CDR3 reads CASGYKPGGRAVNEQFF. DNA for the CDR3: TGTGCTAGTGGATACAAGCCGGGCGGGAGGGCCGTAAATGAGCAGTTCTTC.